Shown below are 22 T cell receptor beta chains from a single sample sequenced in a study of T cell responses to AZD1222 COVID-19 vaccine. Clones were read by immunoSEQ multiplex PCR, and TCRdb kept only the in-frame ones, dropping some. The repertoire has about 160,000 clones, 80% to 90% of them found once; the top ten carry roughly 6.9%. The sample in question was peripheral blood, obtained on day 0 of AZD1222 vaccination. The receptors derive from an adult in good health.

The chain has TRBV30 and TRBJ1-4; D may be TRBD1 (6 bases). Germline CDR1 GTSNPN, CDR2 SVGIG (reference sequence). Trimming stripped 4 bases from V and 8 bases from J, with 17 bases between. The CDR3 has 14 residues. CDR3 loop: CAWTPSGGHEKLFF. The CDR3 nucleotides read TGTGCCTGGACTCCTTCGGGGGGGCACGAAAAACTGTTTTTT.

The V gene is TRBV7-9, the J gene TRBJ2-3, with 11 bases fitting TRBD2. This CDR3 has 16 residues. V gave up 4 bases and J gave up 2 bases; unmatched junction bases: 5. Germline CDR1 is SEHNR and CDR2 is FQNEAQ (reference sequence). Written as DNA, the CDR3 is TGTGCCAGCAGCTCAACTAGCGGGGGAATCACAGATACGCAGTATTTT. Encoded protein: CASSSTSGGITDTQYF.

The chain links TRBV10-3 to TRBJ1-2; no clear D gene. CDR1 and CDR2 (germline): ENHRY, SYGVKD. The CDR3 is made up of 15 amino acids. V dropped 2 bases and J dropped 4 bases, with 14 bases sitting between them. The CDR3 loop is CAISEQLSDVYGYTF. Written as DNA, the CDR3 is TGTGCCATCAGTGAGCAGTTGTCAGACGTCTATGGCTACACCTTC.

This chain links TRBV7-9 with TRBJ2-3; 7 bases align to TRBD1. The CDR3 totals 15 residues. Germline CDR1 reads SEHNR; CDR2 reads FQNEAQ (reference sequence). Trimming took 1 base from V and 2 from J; bases not matched to a gene: 3. The CDR3 bases are TGTGCCAGCAGCTTAGGACAGGGACACACAGATACGCAGTATTTT. Protein: CASSLGQGHTDTQYF.

The chain recombines TRBV19 with TRBJ1-6; TRBD1 might be the D (5 bases). The CDR3 is made up of 14 amino acids. Germline assignment: CDR1 LNHDA and CDR2 SQIVND (reference sequence). Trimming took 5 bases from V and 6 from J, leaving 11 bases between them. The CDR3 coding sequence is TGTGCCAGTAGTTATCCGGGACTTAATTCACCCCTCCACTTT. The encoded protein is CASSYPGLNSPLHF.

The V and J genes are TRBV19 and TRBJ1-3; tentatively, D is TRBD1 (5 bases). CDR1 is LNHDA, CDR2 SQIVND, per germline (reference sequence). V shed 5 bases and J shed 0 bases, with 11 bases lying between them. This CDR3 has 15 residues. CDR3 nucleotides: TGTGCCAGTAGTTGGGGCATAAACTCTGGAAACACCATATATTTT. Protein sequence: CASSWGINSGNTIYF.

This chain links TRBV5-1 with TRBJ2-7; 15 bases are a match to TRBD2. The CDR3 is made up of 18 amino acids. The germline V gene has CDR1 SGHRS and CDR2 YFSETQ. V trimming: 9 bases; J trimming: 4 bases; junction bases outside the gene matches: 17. The chain's CDR3 is CATKPGLAGGAGQYEQYF. The CDR3 region has the DNA TGCGCCACCAAACCGGGACTAGCGGGGGGAGCGGGTCAGTACGAGCAGTACTTC. The full variable domain, in which reference TRBV5-1 and TRBJ2-7 provide the parts outside the CDR3, is KAGVTQTPRYLIKTRGQQVTLSCSPISGHRSVSWYQQTPGQGLQFLFEYFSETQRNKGNFPGRFSGRQFSNSRSEMNVSTLELGDSALYLCATKPGLAGGAGQYEQYFGPGTRLTVT.

This chain uses TRBV5-4 with TRBJ1-4, with 7 bases aligning to TRBD1. CDR3 length: 14 amino acids. With V trimmed by 5 bases and J by 8 bases, 9 bases remained unmatched. Per germline, CDR1 SGHNT and CDR2 YYREEE (reference sequence). The CDR3: CASRTTGRGEKLFF. DNA for the CDR3: TGTGCCAGCAGGACGACAGGGCGCGGCGAAAAACTGTTTTTT.

V gene TRBV15 combines with J gene TRBJ1-6; D might be TRBD1 (5 bases). Per the germline V gene, CDR1 is LNHNV and CDR2 is YYDKDF (reference sequence). The CDR3 is 14 residues long. Deletions cut 5 bases from V and 6 bases from J, with 11 bases between. CDR3 amino acids: CATSSRGGNSPLHF. CDR3 bases: TGTGCCACCAGCTCACGGGGGGGTAATTCACCCCTCCACTTT.

This chain links TRBV27 with TRBJ1-2; maybe TRBD1 (5 bases). Per germline, CDR1 MNHEY and CDR2 SMNVEV (reference sequence). The CDR3 covers 15 residues. V was trimmed by 4 bases and J by 8 bases, leaving 20 bases between them. For the CDR3, the DNA is TGTGCCAGCAGTTCTCCGTCGGGACCCTCGCGGGGCTACACCTTC. Protein: CASSSPSGPSRGYTF.

The gene calls are TRBV19 and TRBJ1-5; 7 bases agree with TRBD1. This CDR3 comprises 15 residues. Looked up from germline, CDR1 is LNHDA and CDR2 is SQIVND (reference sequence). J gave up 5 bases and V 0 bases, and 4 bases lay outside the gene matches. The CDR3 loop is CASSIDRGFHQPQHF. In DNA, the CDR3 is TGTGCCAGTAGTATAGACAGGGGGTTTCATCAGCCCCAGCATTTT.

This sequence joins TRBV5-4 and TRBJ2-2; 8 bases are shared with TRBD2. The germline V gene encodes CDR1 SGHNT and CDR2 YYREEE (reference sequence). Germline trimming cut 4 bases from V and 3 bases from J; bases unmatched to any gene: 5. This CDR3 comprises 15 residues. The CDR3 nucleotides read TGTGCCAGCAGCGCGTTTAGCGGGGACACCGGGGAGCTGTTTTTT. Protein sequence: CASSAFSGDTGELFF.

The CDR3 DNA reads as TGTGCCAGCAGGCGAACAGGGGTCGATGGCTACACCTTC. It codes for CASRRTGVDGYTF. The rearrangement links TRBV6-5 to TRBJ1-2, with 7 positions matching TRBD1. Per the germline V gene, CDR1 is MNHEY and CDR2 is SVGAGI. The CDR3 runs 13 residues. J gave up 6 bases and V 6 bases, and 7 bases lay outside the gene matches.

The chain links TRBV4-1 to TRBJ2-1; 7 bases align to TRBD1. The CDR3 is 15 amino acids. The V gene's germline CDR1 is MGHRA and CDR2 YSYEKL. V shed 0 bases and J 2 bases; nucleotides not matched to a gene: 1. The CDR3 DNA reads TGCGCCAGCAGCCAAGATACAGGGGCCTACAATGAGCAGTTCTTC. Translation gives CASSQDTGAYNEQFF.

The genes are TRBV6-5 and TRBJ2-7, with D tentatively TRBD1 (6 bases). The CDR3 extends over 14 amino acids. Deletions cut 7 bases from V and 0 bases from J, with 13 bases between. CDR1 and CDR2 from the germline V gene are MNHEY and SVGAGI. CDR3 sequence: CASTLTGRSYEQYV. The CDR3 DNA follows: TGTGCCAGCACTCTGACAGGCCGCTCCTACGAGCAGTACGTC.

This chain connects TRBV20-1 to TRBJ2-5, with D maybe TRBD2 (5 bases). Germline CDR1 reads DFQATT; CDR2 reads SNEGSKA (reference sequence). Deletions cut 3 bases from V and 2 bases from J, with 13 bases between. The CDR3 is 14 amino acids. The CDR3 DNA is TGCAGTGCTAGTTCACCGGGAATTCAAGAGACCCAGTACTTC. Translation gives CSASSPGIQETQYF.

CDR3 sequence (DNA): TGTGCCAGCAGCGTAGGGACAGAGAAAAACTATGGCTACACCTTC. This codes for CASSVGTEKNYGYTF. V is TRBV9 and J is TRBJ1-2; a possible D gene is TRBD1 (6 bases). Germline V gene sequence: CDR1 SGDLS, CDR2 YYNGEE. The CDR3 is made up of 15 amino acids. V lost 0 bases and J lost 2, with 11 bases in between. Complete variable domain (other parts from reference TRBV9 and TRBJ1-2): DSGVTQTPKHLITATGQRVTLRCSPRSGDLSVYWYQQSLDQGLQFLIQYYNGEERAKGNILERFSAQQFPDLHSELNLSSLELGDSALYFCASSVGTEKNYGYTFGSGTRLTVV.

CDR3 DNA: TGTGCCAGCAGCCAACAACCGGGACAGGGCTACCAAGTGACAGATACGCAGTATTTT. Translating it yields CASSQQPGQGYQVTDTQYF. The chain has TRBV11-3 and TRBJ2-3; 9 positions match TRBD1. This CDR3 is built from 19 residues. With V trimmed by 5 bases and J by 3 bases, 18 bases remained unmatched. The V gene's germline CDR1 is SGHNT and CDR2 YENEEA.

This clone has just one count. V and J are TRBV15 and TRBJ2-7; 10 nucleotides align to TRBD2. With 5 bases clipped from V and 0 bases from J, the junction kept 10 bases outside the gene matches. The V gene's germline CDR1 is LNHNV and CDR2 YYDKDF (reference sequence). The CDR3 extends over 17 amino acids. CDR3 bases: TGTGCCACCAGCCCCCATCCTAGCGGGGGCAGCTCCTACGAGCAGTACGTC. Protein sequence: CATSPHPSGGSSYEQYV.

This chain links TRBV24-1 with TRBJ1-4, with unresolved D. The CDR3 covers 11 residues. From germline, CDR1 is KGHDR and CDR2 SFDVKD. Trimming took off 10 bases at V and 12 bases at J, with 14 bases between the two ends. The CDR3 sequence is CATGVGSELFF. As DNA, the CDR3 is TGTGCCACGGGAGTCGGTTCGGAACTGTTTTTT.

V usage is TRBV6-5 and J usage is TRBJ2-1; D is unresolved. Germline CDR1 reads MNHEY; CDR2 reads SVGAGI. Trimming shortened V by 0 bases and J by 7 bases, and 10 bases separated the two germline ends. This CDR3 is 14 amino acids long. CDR3 loop: CASSYSFNQNEQFF. As DNA, the CDR3 is TGTGCCAGCAGTTACTCGTTTAATCAGAATGAGCAGTTCTTC.

The CDR3 is CSGAGGSGEKLFF. In DNA form, the CDR3 reads TGCAGCGGAGCTGGGGGCTCCGGTGAAAAACTGTTTTTT. This rearrangement joins TRBV29-1 to TRBJ1-4; the D gene is possibly TRBD1 (6 bases). The length of the CDR3 is 13 residues. Germline values: CDR1 SQVTM, CDR2 ANQGSEA. V gave up 7 bases and J gave up 7 bases, with 16 bases separating them.